Described below is a single T cell receptor beta chain sequence and its context. The antigen remains unidentified. Random hexamers were used to reverse transcribe the RNA input (about 0.5 to 1 ug). The immunoSEQ assay covered 54 Vbeta and 13 Jbeta segments for CDR3. TCRdb re-derived calls from the immunoSEQ multiplex PCR reads in MiXCR, one entry per CDR3 protein. The sample consists of some 120,000 distinct CDR3 sequences, 90% to 95% of them appearing once. The sample is drawn from a study of CD8 T cells in Susac syndrome. Study conclusions and caveats: Individuals included in the TCR sequencing and HLA analysis were acknowledged by the study to be relatively few in number.

The multiple sclerosis controls comprised treatment-naive patients whose relapsing-remitting disease was stable or active. Bulk CD8+ and CD4+ cells came from magnetic negative isolation; CD8+ TEMRA by FACS. The sample consisted of CD8+ T cells from PBMCs. The source of this sequence is a human donor with multiple sclerosis.

The CDR3 is CASSAPGLAGVRADTQYF. The CDR3 coding sequence is TGTGCCAGCAGCGCTCCGGGACTAGCGGGGGTCCGTGCAGATACGCAGTATTTT. The rearrangement links TRBV7-9 to TRBJ2-3; TRBD2 agrees at 14 bases. After removal of 5 bases from V and 4 bases from J, the junction contained 11 bases not matched to a gene. The length of the CDR3 is 18 residues. Germline V gene sequence: CDR1 SEHNR, CDR2 FQNEAQ (reference sequence).